A single sample gave rise to the 8 T cell receptor beta chains below, sequenced in a study of control samples from healthy donors and cancer patients. Only in-frame clones appear in the TCRdb table, and some are missing; sequencing was by immunoSEQ multiplex PCR. Of tens of thousands of clones in the sample, 91% are singletons; the top ten hold 0.91%. The sample comprised PBMCs. Receptors were obtained from a man younger than 45 with colorectal cancer.

V gene TRBV10-3 combines with J gene TRBJ2-2; D remains unclear. This CDR3 spans 13 amino acids. CDR1 is ENHRY, CDR2 SYGVKD, per germline. V lost 6 bases to trimming and J lost 6 bases, with 11 bases between them. CDR3 loop: CAISDVRPGELFF. The CDR3 DNA is TGTGCCATCAGCGACGTGAGGCCCGGGGAGCTGTTTTTT.

This chain joins TRBV6-5 and TRBJ1-5; possibly TRBD1 for D (6 bases). The ends were cut back, 6 bases at V and 6 bases at J, with 15 bases in the middle. The CDR3 consists of 14 residues. CDR1 is MNHEY and CDR2 is SVGAGI in the germline V gene. The CDR3: CASSPTGLGQPQHF. CDR3 sequence (DNA): TGTGCCAGCAGCCCAACAGGGTTAGGTCAGCCCCAGCATTTT.

The chain is built from TRBV10-3 and TRBJ2-5; 9 positions agree with TRBD2. The length of the CDR3 is 19 residues. V lost 2 bases, J lost 2 bases, and 15 bases stayed unmatched. Germline CDR1 is ENHRY and CDR2 is SYGVKD. The CDR3 region is CAISERLAGPSLIQETQYF. The CDR3, as DNA: TGTGCCATCAGTGAGAGGCTAGCGGGGCCTTCCCTAATACAAGAGACCCAGTACTTC.

The chain joins TRBV6-2 or TRBV6-3 to TRBJ1-6, with D tentatively TRBD1 (5 bases). The CDR3 is made up of 18 amino acids. Germline loops: CDR1 MNHEY, CDR2 SVGEGT. V was shortened by 0 bases and J by 7 bases, with 19 bases between the two germline ends. CDR3: CASSYSSYLGLPNSPLHF. CDR3 nucleotide sequence: TGTGCCAGCAGTTACTCGAGTTATTTGGGACTACCAAATTCACCCCTCCACTTT.

This clone occurred once. V and J are TRBV4-1 and TRBJ1-1; unclear D gene. Per germline, CDR1 MGHRA and CDR2 YSYEKL. The V end was cut by 0 bases, the J end by 8 bases, with 10 bases between. This CDR3 is built from 13 residues. Here the CDR3 DNA reads TGCGCCAGCAGCCAAGATCGTTTTGTGGAAGCTTTCTTT. It is translated as CASSQDRFVEAFF.

The chain employs TRBV7-8 and TRBJ2-7; 10 bases are shared with TRBD1. The V gene end was trimmed by 2 bases and the J gene end by 2 bases; junction bases not matched to a gene: 6. Germline V lookup: CDR1 SGHVS, CDR2 FQNEAQ. This CDR3 comprises 16 residues. In DNA, the CDR3 is TGTGCCAGCAGCTTAATCGCGGGACAGGGGACCTACGAGCAGTACTTC. Amino acids: CASSLIAGQGTYEQYF. Filled out from reference TRBV7-8 and TRBJ2-7, the complete variable domain reads GAGVSQSPRYKVAKRGQDVALRCDPISGHVSLFWYQQALGQGPEFLTYFQNEAQLDKSGLPSDRFFAERPEGSVSTLKIQRTQQEDSAVYLCASSLIAGQGTYEQYFGPGTRLTVT.

This chain joins TRBV30 and TRBJ2-5, with TRBD2 identical over 13 bases. The CDR3 loop spans 14 amino acids. V lost 1 base and J lost 4; bases outside the gene matches: 0. Per the germline V gene, CDR1 is GTSNPN and CDR2 is SVGIG (reference sequence). The CDR3 loop reads CAWSGTSGGETQYF. The DNA for the CDR3 is TGTGCCTGGAGTGGGACTAGCGGGGGAGAGACCCAGTACTTC.

This chain joins TRBV6-5 and TRBJ1-2; 7 bases match TRBD1. Trimming at V came to 6 bases and at J to 5 bases, leaving 12 bases not matched to a gene. This CDR3 has 15 residues. CDR1 MNHEY and CDR2 SVGAGI come from the germline V gene. The DNA of the CDR3 is TGTGCCAGCAGAACGATCTTAGGGGGCTCATATGGCTACACCTTC. Translation: CASRTILGGSYGYTF.